A single sample gave rise to the 15 T cell receptor beta chains below, sequenced in a study of tumor-infiltrating lymphocytes in primary liver carcinoma. Starting material of 450 to 550 ng total RNA yielded TCR beta cDNA via a constant-region primer. For TCR beta, libraries were produced by three nested multiplex PCR rounds using slightly modified ARM-PCR. Researchers ran the first two PCR rounds for approximately 10 cycles each with TRBV1-TRBV30 forward primers and a C-beta reverse primer. Using its own MiXCR run on the multiplex PCR reads, TCRdb lists one record per CDR3 protein. This table holds roughly 120,000 distinct CDR3 sequences, around 64% found once. Starting material for RNA and DNA co-extraction consisted of roughly 17-31 mg of unsorted bulk tissue. Sequencing was carried out using liver tumor tissue from sampling region 3. Subset specified: tumor region T3, left-lateral pole. All receptors derive from a woman aged 55 to 70 with primary liver carcinoma and hepatitis B virus infection.

The chain combines TRBV28 with TRBJ2-7; maybe TRBD2 (5 bases). V lost 5 bases, J lost 0 bases, and 14 bases lay in between. Germline CDR1 MDHEN, CDR2 SYDVKM. The CDR3 length is 15 residues. CDR3 sequence (DNA): TGTGCCAGCAGTCACCGACGGGGAAACTCCTACGAGCAGTACTTC. This sequence encodes CASSHRRGNSYEQYF.

In this sample, this clonotype turned up a few times. Since a much larger clone is just one base distant, this may be a read error. The V and J genes are TRBV7-9 and TRBJ1-4; 8 bases are shared with TRBD1. CDR3 size: 15 residues. V gave up 5 bases and J gave up 10 bases; unmatched junction bases: 12. Looked up from germline, CDR1 is SEHNR and CDR2 is FQNEAQ (reference sequence). The DNA for the CDR3 is TGTGCCAGCAGCGGGCAGGGGGCGCAGTATGGAAAACTGTTTTTT. Its translation: CASSGQGAQYGKLFF.

Regarding this clonotype: Just one base apart from a much larger clone, this may be a read error. The chain combines TRBV6-1 with TRBJ1-1; D might be TRBD1 (5 bases). Germline V gene lookup returns CDR1 MNHNS and CDR2 SASEGT. The CDR3 extends over 15 amino acids. The DNA of the CDR3 is TGTGCCAGCACCAGCTCGCCCGAGGGGAACACTGAAGCTGTCTTT. This gives the protein CASTSSPEGNTEAVF.

This sequence joins TRBV19 and TRBJ2-5; maybe TRBD1 (6 bases). The CDR3 extends over 14 amino acids. Trimming shortened V by 7 bases and J by 1 base, and 13 bases separated the two germline ends. Germline lookup yields CDR1 LNHDA and CDR2 SQIVND (reference sequence). The CDR3 DNA reads as TGTGCCAGTAAACCGACAGGCGGCCAAGAGACCCAGTACTTC. Translation gives CASKPTGGQETQYF. Using reference TRBV19 and TRBJ2-5 for the parts outside the CDR3, the full variable domain is DGGITQSPKYLFRKEGQNVTLSCEQNLNHDAMYWYRQDPGQGLRLIYYSQIVNDFQKGDIAEGYSVSREKKESFPLTVTSAQKNPTAFYLCASKPTGGQETQYFGPGTRLLVL.

This clonotype was detected only a few times. The chain is built from TRBV14 and TRBJ2-3; D uncertain. The ends were cut back, 4 bases at V and 3 bases at J, with 8 bases in the middle. The length of the CDR3 is 13 residues. Germline CDR1 and CDR2: SGHDN and FVKESK. The CDR3 coding sequence is TGTGCCAGCAGCCCCGTAATAACAGATACGCAGTATTTT. It encodes CASSPVITDTQYF.

Regarding this clonotype: The junction departs from the called germline gene at one end, perhaps through a read error. The chain employs TRBV11-2 and TRBJ2-7; D not resolved. CDR3 length: 14 amino acids. CDR1 and CDR2 (germline): SGHAT, FQNNGV. The CDR3 here is CVSSPTQQTYEQYF. In DNA, the CDR3 is TGTGTCAGCAGCCCCACACAACAGACCTACGAGCAGTACTTC.

This clonotype has more than one count but fewer than ten. Relative to the germline gene, one junction end is altered; a read error may explain this. The chain couples TRBV11-2 to TRBJ1-2, with 7 bases matching TRBD1. CDR3 length: 13 amino acids. Per the germline V gene, CDR1 is SGHAT and CDR2 is FQNNGV. CDR3 nucleotides: TGTGCCAGCAGGTTAGCAGGGGGGTATGCCTACACCTTC. It encodes CASRLAGGYAYTF. Full variable domain (outside the CDR3, taken from reference TRBV11-2 and TRBJ1-2): EAGVAQSPRYKIIEKRQSVAFWCNPISGHATLYWYQQILGQGPKLLIQFQNNGVVDDSQLPKDRFSAERLKGVDSTLKIQPAKLEDSAVYLCASRLAGGYAYTFGSGTRLTVV.

This clonotype was found many times. The chain carries TRBV29-1 and TRBJ2-3; 8 bases map to TRBD1. V gave up 5 bases and J gave up 7 bases; unmatched junction bases: 2. Germline V gives CDR1 SQVTM, CDR2 ANQGSEA. CDR3 length: 11 residues. This CDR3 is CSVHRGNTQYF. Written as DNA, the CDR3 is TGCAGCGTTCACAGGGGGAATACGCAGTATTTT.

By frequency in the sample, this clonotype is medium-sized. V and J are TRBV11-2 and TRBJ2-7, with 7 bases that match TRBD1. This CDR3 contains 14 residues. Trimming cost V 4 bases and J 4 bases; bases outside gene matches: 7. Germline assignment: CDR1 SGHAT and CDR2 FQNNGV. In DNA, the CDR3 is TGTGCCAGCAGCTGGACGGGACAGCCATACGAGCAGTACTTC. Translation: CASSWTGQPYEQYF.

About this clonotype: A much larger clone sits a single nucleotide away, making a read error possible. The chain is built from TRBV5-1 and TRBJ2-7; D is ambiguous. The CDR3 sequence is 13 residues long. Germline V gene lookup returns CDR1 SGHRS and CDR2 YFSETQ. The V and J ends lost 0 bases and 3 bases respectively, with 7 bases between them. The CDR3 sequence: CASSLGYSYEQYF. DNA of the CDR3: TGCGCCAGCAGCTTGGGGTACAGCTACGAGCAGTACTTC.

This clonotype was recorded only once. A read error may account for a junction end that differs from germline. V usage is TRBV6-1 and J usage is TRBJ1-3; D ambiguous. This CDR3 has 15 residues. CDR1 and CDR2 (germline): MNHNS, SASEGT. The CDR3 spells CASGEAEDYSGTIYF. In DNA form, the CDR3 reads TGTGCCAGCGGTGAAGCGGAGGACTACTCTGGAACCATATATTTT.

A note on this clonotype: The final CDR3 position lacks the conserved phenylalanine or tryptophan, pointing to a likely read error. The rearrangement joins TRBV11-2 to TRBJ2-2; no reliable D call. Germline V gene sequence: CDR1 SGHAT, CDR2 FQNNGV. CDR3 length: 15 amino acids. CDR3 sequence: CANSPPRGPTGELFS. CDR3 DNA: TGTGCCAACAGCCCTCCGCGAGGACCGACCGGGGAGCTGTTTTCT.

As regards this clonotype: It may be a read error: a sequence one base away is much more abundant. This chain connects TRBV5-8 to TRBJ2-3; a weak D match, TRBD1 (5 bases). The CDR3 spans 15 residues. Looked up from germline, CDR1 is SGHTS and CDR2 is YDEGEE. The CDR3 DNA sequence: TGTGCCGGCAGCCCCCTCAGGACATTCACAGATACGCAGTATTTT. It specifies CAGSPLRTFTDTQYF.

With regard to this clonotype: Sequence at one end of the junction differs from germline and may be a read error. This rearrangement joins TRBV11-2 to TRBJ2-1, with D possibly being TRBD1 or TRBD2 (5 bases each). This CDR3 is built from 17 residues. The V gene's germline CDR1 is SGHAT and CDR2 FQNNGV. The CDR3 loop is CASCPGTGMGRGNDQFF. CDR3 nucleotides: TGTGCCAGCTGCCCAGGGACCGGGATGGGAAGGGGAAATGATCAGTTCTTC.

This clonotype was found a few times. This sequence joins TRBV29-1 and TRBJ2-7; the D is unclear. Between the trimmed V and J ends, which lost 4 bases and 0 bases, there was a span of 13 bases. CDR1 is SQVTM, CDR2 ANQGSEA, per germline. CDR3 length: 14 residues. This CDR3 is CSVGGHSSSYEQYF. The DNA of the CDR3 is TGCAGCGTTGGAGGCCACAGCAGCTCCTACGAGCAGTACTTC.